The 16 T cell receptor beta chains in this list originate from one sample, sequenced in a study of cytomegalovirus exposure and HLA in healthy donors. This PCR relied on a set of 60 Vbeta primers and 13 Jbeta primers. Sequencing used immunoSEQ multiplex PCR; TCRdb keeps in-frame clones, though not all of them. Of 150,000 to 170,000 clones listed, about four fifths were seen once; the top ten hold about 8.3%. Sequences were obtained from PBMCs. These receptors were obtained from a man in his thirties or forties in good health and CMV-seropositive.

V and J are TRBV2 and TRBJ2-7, with D possibly matching TRBD1 (6 bases). CDR1 SNHLY and CDR2 FYNNEI come from the germline V gene. V lost 8 bases and J lost 4, with 18 bases in between. This CDR3 spans 14 amino acids. CDR3 protein: CASWLDRGGYEQYF. The DNA for the CDR3 is TGTGCCAGCTGGTTAGACAGAGGGGGATACGAGCAGTACTTC.

V gene TRBV29-1 combines with J gene TRBJ2-1; TRBD1 matches at 11 bases. This CDR3 is built from 15 residues. Trimming removed 5 bases from V and 1 base from J; junction bases left unmatched: 4. Germline-derived CDR1 and CDR2 are SQVTM and ANQGSEA. The CDR3 loop is CSVTGTGGSYNEQFF. DNA of the CDR3: TGCAGCGTTACAGGGACAGGGGGATCCTACAATGAGCAGTTCTTC.

The V and J genes are TRBV13 and TRBJ2-2; tentative D call: TRBD1 (5 bases). Germline V gene lookup returns CDR1 PRHDT and CDR2 FYEKMQ (reference sequence). The CDR3 covers 15 residues. V was trimmed by 4 bases and J by 3 bases, leaving 12 bases between them. The CDR3 nucleotides read TGTGCCAGCAGCTCCCCAGCAGGGTACACCGGGGAGCTGTTTTTT. Protein sequence: CASSSPAGYTGELFF.

Here the CDR3 reads CASSLGEMTDTQYF. In DNA, the CDR3 is TGCGCCAGCAGCTTGGGTGAGATGACAGATACGCAGTATTTT. The chain employs TRBV5-1 and TRBJ2-3; no reliable D call. Germline V gives CDR1 SGHRS, CDR2 YFSETQ. This CDR3 spans 14 amino acids. The V end lost 0 bases, the J end lost 3 bases, and 8 bases lay between the germline ends.

In the case of this clone: The junction departs from the called germline gene at one end, perhaps through a read error. The chain carries TRBV6-1 and TRBJ2-4; a possible D gene is TRBD2 (5 bases). The CDR3 runs 16 residues. Germline CDR1 MNHNS, CDR2 SASEGT. The CDR3 DNA reads as TGTGCCAGCAGTGTGACGGACGCGCTAGCCAAAAACAGTCAGTACTTC. Amino acids: CASSVTDALAKNSQYF.

V and J are TRBV9 and TRBJ2-5; weak D call: TRBD2 (5 bases). The CDR3 spans 14 residues. Germline V gene sequence: CDR1 SGDLS, CDR2 YYNGEE. The V end was cut by 0 bases, the J end by 4 bases, with 10 bases between. CDR3 DNA sequence: TGTGCCAGCAGCGTAGCTCAGCGGCCAGAGACCCAGTACTTC. Residues: CASSVAQRPETQYF.

The chain couples TRBV28 to TRBJ2-1, with 9 bases fitting TRBD1. The CDR3 length is 16 residues. CDR1 is MDHEN, CDR2 SYDVKM, per germline. Trimming cost V 4 bases and J 2 bases; bases outside gene matches: 6. In DNA, the CDR3 is TGTGCCAGCAGTTCCCCAACAGGGGGCACCTACAATGAGCAGTTCTTC. This sequence encodes CASSSPTGGTYNEQFF.

This clone was seen only once. This chain connects TRBV9 to TRBJ2-1; tentatively, D is TRBD2 (5 bases). The germline CDR1 and CDR2 sequences are SGDLS and YYNGEE. V shed 0 bases and J shed 9 bases, with 13 bases lying between them. The CDR3 is 14 residues long. The CDR3 nucleotides are TGTGCCAGCAGCGTAGTGTCGGCTAGCCCTGAGCAGTTCTTC. It yields the protein CASSVVSASPEQFF.

On this clone itself: One end of the junction fails to match germline, which may point to a read error. V is TRBV28 and J is TRBJ1-1; D is unresolved. This CDR3 has 15 residues. Germline CDR1 and CDR2: MDHEN and SYDVKM. The CDR3 reads CASNLYPRRRTEAFF. CDR3 nucleotides: TGTGCCAGCAATTTATATCCCCGGAGGAGGACTGAAGCTTTCTTT.

CDR3 in amino acids: CASSVAGTASTDTQYF. The CDR3 DNA reads TGTGCCAGCAGCGTAGCTGGGACAGCTAGCACAGATACGCAGTATTTT. This chain links TRBV9 with TRBJ2-3, with 7 bases matching TRBD1. The CDR3 is 16 amino acids. J lost 0 bases, V lost 0 bases, and 4 bases had no gene match. In germline, CDR1 is SGDLS, CDR2 YYNGEE.

The chain employs TRBV29-1 and TRBJ2-2, with D perhaps TRBD2 (6 bases). The CDR3 is 13 amino acids. Per the germline V gene, CDR1 is SQVTM and CDR2 is ANQGSEA. The ends were cut back, 4 bases at V and 6 bases at J, with 12 bases in the middle. CDR3 amino acids: CSVARQRAGELFF. The CDR3 region has the DNA TGCAGCGTTGCTCGACAGCGGGCCGGGGAGCTGTTTTTT.

The V call is TRBV6-5, the J call TRBJ2-1, with D possibly being TRBD1 (6 bases). Trimming cost V 6 bases and J 10 bases, with 19 bases left between them. Germline values: CDR1 MNHEY, CDR2 SVGAGI. This CDR3 contains 14 residues. The CDR3 nucleotides read TGTGCCAGCAGAACCAGTTCAGGGGCTGGGGAGCAGTTCTTC. Protein sequence: CASRTSSGAGEQFF.

This clone was detected only once. This chain uses TRBV28 with TRBJ2-3; 9 bases line up with TRBD1. CDR3 length: 15 residues. The J segment lost 4 bases and the V segment lost 5 bases, leaving 7 bases of the junction unmatched. CDR1 is MDHEN, CDR2 SYDVKM, per germline. The CDR3 protein is CASSPPRQGADTQYF. In DNA form, the CDR3 reads TGTGCCAGCAGTCCCCCACGACAGGGGGCAGATACGCAGTATTTT.

The chain is built from TRBV30 and TRBJ2-5; weak D call: TRBD1 (6 bases). The J call may be wrong; the DNA end is better matched by TRBJ2-7. The CDR3 consists of 14 residues. Germline CDR1 reads GTSNPN; CDR2 reads SVGIG (reference sequence). CDR3 bases: TGTGCCTGGAGACCCTCGACAGGCTCCTACGAGCAGTACTTC. Translating it yields CAWRPSTGSYEQYF.

The V and J genes are TRBV7-2 and TRBJ1-5, with no clear D. There are 15 residues in the CDR3. Per the germline V gene, CDR1 is SGHTA and CDR2 is FQGNSA. Trimming cost V 5 bases and J 0 bases, with 11 bases left between them. The CDR3 DNA sequence: TGTGCCAGCAGCCCCGGCGGGAATAGCAATCAGCCCCAGCATTTT. This codes for CASSPGGNSNQPQHF.

This clone was picked up one time. V is TRBV28 and J is TRBJ2-5; 7 bases fit TRBD1. J was trimmed by 2 bases and V by 4 bases; bases with no gene match: 13. Germline assignment: CDR1 MDHEN and CDR2 SYDVKM. The CDR3 contains 17 residues. The DNA for the CDR3 is TGTGCCAGCAGTTCCCTAACAGGGGCCGGGGAGCAAGAGACCCAGTACTTC. This gives the protein CASSSLTGAGEQETQYF.